The present T cell receptor (beta chain) was sequenced within a study of human CD8 memory T cell subsets. Broader study findings: Minimal repertoire overlap was seen between stem-like memory T cells and precursor exhausted T cells. Diversity was similarly high in stem-like memory and precursor exhausted T cells, which was not the case for effector memory cells.

The germline gives CDR1 PRHDT, CDR2 FYEKMQ (reference sequence). The CDR3 spans 15 residues. With regard to this clonotype: Its antigen is not known.

UMI-labeled 5' RACE was used, and it produced the TCR beta libraries. Each CDR3 protein gets one entry in TCRdb, which reprocessed the 5' RACE reads and gives no DNA. The listing records around 19,000 distinct CDR3 sequences. This chain joins TRBV13 and TRBJ1-1. The source is a human donor in good health. The sequenced material came from CD8+ T cells from PBMCs. The CDR3 spells CASSPSAESNTEAFF.